One sample yielded the 29 T cell receptor beta chains listed below, sequenced in a study of response to subunit inactivated influenza vaccine. TCRdb re-derived calls from the RT-PCR reads in MiXCR, one entry per CDR3 protein. The sample consists of 150,000 to 200,000 distinct CDR3 sequences, approximately 11% of them appearing once. The material was CD8+ T cells sorted from PBMCs, obtained 23 months after vaccination. The source of these receptors is a man aged 50 to 69 who received an inactivated influenza vaccine.

This chain uses TRBV7-8 with TRBJ2-1; TRBD2 agrees at 7 bases. V was clipped by 4 bases and J by 5 bases; unmatched bases: 11. Germline V lookup: CDR1 SGHVS, CDR2 FQNEAQ. This CDR3 comprises 16 residues. The CDR3 loop reads CASSSTRGRADNEQFF. The CDR3 DNA reads as TGTGCCAGCAGCTCCACACGGGGGAGGGCCGACAATGAGCAGTTCTTC.

The genes are TRBV11-1 and TRBJ2-1, with TRBD2 identical over 8 bases. The J segment lost 9 bases and the V segment lost 0 bases, leaving 16 bases of the junction unmatched. Germline CDR1 SGHAT, CDR2 FQDESV (reference sequence). The CDR3 is 18 amino acids. CDR3 loop: CASSLASGPAGAPGEQFF. The CDR3 DNA reads TGTGCCAGCAGCTTAGCGTCTGGCCCAGCGGGGGCCCCGGGTGAGCAGTTCTTC. The variable domain in full, completed from reference TRBV11-1 and TRBJ2-1, reads EAEVAQSPRYKITEKSQAVAFWCDPISGHATLYWYRQILGQGPELLVQFQDESVVDDSQLPKDRFSAERLKGVDSTLKIQPAELGDSAMYLCASSLASGPAGAPGEQFFGPGTRLTVL.

This clonotype was picked up one time. The chain carries TRBV19 and TRBJ1-1, with D hard to call. The germline V and J ends were trimmed by 3 bases and 1 base, with 6 bases remaining between them. From germline, CDR1 is LNHDA and CDR2 SQIVND (reference sequence). This CDR3 spans 13 amino acids. CDR3 DNA: TGTGCCAGTAGTATTGGACCGAACACTGAAGCTTTCTTT. This translates into CASSIGPNTEAFF.

This clonotype was detected a few times. The chain uses TRBV20-1 and TRBJ2-1; 7 nucleotides line up with TRBD2. Germline values: CDR1 DFQATT, CDR2 SNEGSKA (reference sequence). The CDR3 has 14 residues. V shed 3 bases and J 6 bases; nucleotides not matched to a gene: 8. Written as DNA, the CDR3 is TGCAGTGCTAGTTACGGGGAGGGGTCCAATGAGCAGTTCTTC. This encodes CSASYGEGSNEQFF.

This clonotype was counted only a few times. The rearrangement links TRBV6-5 to TRBJ1-1; D is uncertain. Trimming took 0 bases from V and 8 from J, leaving 4 bases between them. The CDR3 loop spans 11 amino acids. Germline V CDR1 and CDR2: MNHEY, SVGAGI. The CDR3 is CASSYSGEAFF. The CDR3 DNA is TGTGCCAGCAGTTACTCGGGGGAAGCTTTCTTT.

The chain links TRBV6-5 to TRBJ2-7; 7 bases map to TRBD1. This CDR3 comprises 17 residues. Germline CDR1 and CDR2: MNHEY and SVGAGI. The junction had 12 bases not matched to a gene; V was cut back by 2 bases and J by 2 bases. The CDR3 region is CASSYLFRGQTTYEQYF. CDR3 nucleotide sequence: TGTGCCAGCAGTTACCTATTCCGGGGACAGACCACCTACGAGCAGTACTTC.

This clonotype occurred a few times. The chain uses TRBV28 and TRBJ2-1, with a weak D call TRBD1 (5 bases). Trimming removed 6 bases at V and 7 bases at J, with 10 bases between. This CDR3 spans 12 amino acids. CDR1 and CDR2 from the germline V gene are MDHEN and SYDVKM. The CDR3 loop reads CASRFQGNEQFF. CDR3 sequence (DNA): TGTGCCAGCAGATTTCAGGGAAATGAGCAGTTCTTC.

The V gene is TRBV5-1, the J gene TRBJ2-3; 9 bases match TRBD1. The germline V gene has CDR1 SGHRS and CDR2 YFSETQ. The V segment lost 3 bases and the J segment 2 bases; nucleotides outside the gene matches: 16. This CDR3 region has 19 residues. CDR3 sequence: CASSSNKQPGTGNTDTQYF. The CDR3 DNA reads TGCGCCAGCAGCTCAAACAAGCAGCCCGGGACAGGGAACACAGATACGCAGTATTTT.

This clonotype was found a few times. The chain has TRBV27 and TRBJ2-7; D is ambiguous. CDR1 MNHEY and CDR2 SMNVEV come from the germline V gene (reference sequence). The length of the CDR3 is 13 residues. V was pared by 3 bases and J by 6 bases, with 12 bases between. CDR3 sequence (DNA): TGTGCCAGCAGTTTGGTCCCCCTAGGCGAGCAGTACTTC. Its protein is CASSLVPLGEQYF.

In its sample, this clonotype was seen a few times. V usage is TRBV9 and J usage is TRBJ1-1; maybe TRBD1 (5 bases). This CDR3 is built from 14 residues. Between the trimmed V and J ends, which lost 5 bases and 4 bases, there was a span of 15 bases. CDR1 and CDR2 from the germline V gene are SGDLS and YYNGEE. The DNA for the CDR3 is TGTGCCAGCAGAAAAGGGGTCGGGGGCACTGAAGCTTTCTTT. Amino acid sequence: CASRKGVGGTEAFF.

This clonotype occurred many times. The gene calls are TRBV20-1 and TRBJ2-1; 8 nucleotides align to TRBD2. This CDR3 comprises 16 residues. With 6 bases clipped from V and 3 bases from J, the junction kept 13 bases outside the gene matches. Per germline, CDR1 DFQATT and CDR2 SNEGSKA (reference sequence). CDR3 residues: CSARAITLADYNEQFF. The CDR3 coding sequence is TGCAGTGCCAGGGCCATAACACTAGCGGACTACAATGAGCAGTTCTTC.

This clonotype was recorded a few times. This chain joins TRBV5-6 and TRBJ2-3, with D possibly TRBD1 on 6 matching bases. The CDR3 is 15 residues long. The germline V gene has CDR1 SGHDT and CDR2 YYEEEE. Trimming cost V 0 bases and J 6 bases, with 14 bases left between them. As DNA, the CDR3 is TGTGCCAGCAGCTTGGGGGGAACAGGGTTGGATACGCAGTATTTT. Amino acids: CASSLGGTGLDTQYF.

This clonotype turned up a few times. This chain connects TRBV9 to TRBJ1-2; D unresolved. V lost 2 bases and J 6 bases, leaving 8 bases between the germline ends. Germline assignment: CDR1 SGDLS and CDR2 YYNGEE. CDR3 size: 12 residues. CDR3 loop: CASSVGGHGYTF. For the CDR3, the DNA is TGTGCCAGCAGCGTGGGAGGGCATGGCTACACCTTC.

With regard to this clonotype: A junction boundary mismatches the germline segment, possibly from a read error. The chain recombines TRBV12-3 or TRBV12-4 with TRBJ1-4; maybe TRBD1 (5 bases). The CDR3 spans 17 residues. CDR3 in amino acids: CASSLGPVGGRDEKLFF. CDR3 bases: TGTGCCAGCAGTTTGGGACCTGTGGGGGGACGAGATGAAAAACTGTTCTTT.

This clonotype was counted between two and nine times. This chain uses TRBV12-3 or TRBV12-4 with TRBJ2-1, with TRBD1 matching 11 bases. The CDR3 runs to 14 residues. V lost 1 base and J lost 9; bases outside the gene matches: 2. The CDR3 here is CASSLGTGGSEQFF. The CDR3 nucleotides are TGTGCCAGCAGTTTAGGGACAGGGGGCAGTGAGCAGTTCTTC.

This chain links TRBV4-3 with TRBJ2-7; TRBD2 aligns across 11 bases. The CDR3 has 17 amino acids. Per the germline V gene, CDR1 is LGHNA and CDR2 is YSLEER. V lost 0 bases to trimming and J lost 5 bases; unmatched junction nucleotides: 9. Here the CDR3 DNA reads TGCGCCAGCAGCCAAGATTTTTTAGGACTAGCGGGCCACGAGCAGTACTTC. Encoded protein: CASSQDFLGLAGHEQYF.

The V call is TRBV10-3, the J call TRBJ1-1; no clear D. This CDR3 has 13 residues. The ends were cut back, 0 bases at V and 6 bases at J, with 8 bases in the middle. Germline values: CDR1 ENHRY, CDR2 SYGVKD. CDR3 protein: CAISESREAEAFF. The CDR3 nucleotides read TGTGCCATCAGTGAGTCGAGGGAAGCTGAAGCTTTCTTT.

This sequence joins TRBV2 and TRBJ2-1; TRBD2 aligns across 8 bases. This CDR3 is built from 14 residues. V lost 6 bases to trimming and J lost 2 bases; unmatched junction nucleotides: 3. The germline V gene has CDR1 SNHLY and CDR2 FYNNEI. The CDR3 nucleotides read TGTGCCAGCAGCGCGGGGGGCGCCTACAATGAGCAGTTCTTC. Translated: CASSAGGAYNEQFF.

The rearrangement links TRBV15 to TRBJ1-2, with D possibly matching TRBD1 (5 bases). V lost 1 base to trimming and J lost 9 bases, with 15 bases between them. CDR1 LNHNV and CDR2 YYDKDF come from the germline V gene (reference sequence). This CDR3 contains 14 residues. CDR3 loop: CATSRAQGGESYTF. CDR3 nucleotides: TGTGCCACCAGCAGAGCCCAGGGAGGGGAAAGCTACACCTTC.

This clonotype showed up just a few times. J is TRBJ2-2 and V is TRBV5-1; 7 bases fit TRBD2. Germline V gene lookup returns CDR1 SGHRS and CDR2 YFSETQ. This CDR3 has 17 residues. Germline trimming cut 4 bases from V and 5 bases from J; bases unmatched to any gene: 14. Here the CDR3 DNA reads TGCGCCAGCAGCCCCCGGACTAGGGAACTTTGGACCGGGGAGCTGTTTTTT. Translated, it gives CASSPRTRELWTGELFF.

This clonotype came up many times. The chain combines TRBV29-1 with TRBJ2-5; D is possibly TRBD1 or TRBD2 (6 bases each). Germline CDR1 is SQVTM and CDR2 is ANQGSEA. This CDR3 spans 13 amino acids. V lost 1 base to trimming and J lost 2 bases, with 8 bases between them. CDR3 sequence (DNA): TGCAGCGTTGAAGGAGGGGGGCAAGAGACCCAGTACTTC. Translation: CSVEGGGQETQYF.

This clonotype has more than one count but fewer than ten. The chain combines TRBV24-1 with TRBJ2-7; D might be TRBD1 or TRBD2, each matching 5 bases. The CDR3 is 14 amino acids. Trimming shortened V by 3 bases and J by 4 bases, and 12 bases separated the two germline ends. Germline V gives CDR1 KGHDR, CDR2 SFDVKD. CDR3 residues: CATSDPRDGYEQYF. The CDR3 DNA sequence: TGTGCCACCAGTGATCCCCGGGACGGATACGAGCAGTACTTC.

At least ten counts were recorded for this clonotype. This sequence joins TRBV7-9 and TRBJ1-2; 9 bases agree with TRBD1. V trimming: 5 bases; J trimming: 3 bases; junction bases outside the gene matches: 7. Germline CDR1 reads SEHNR; CDR2 reads FQNEAQ (reference sequence). The CDR3 contains 15 residues. The CDR3 bases are TGTGCCAGCAGCCCGACCGGACAGGGGTACTATGGCTACACCTTC. It translates to CASSPTGQGYYGYTF.

The chain carries TRBV4-1 and TRBJ2-7; the match to TRBD1 covers 10 bases. V was clipped by 4 bases and J by 2 bases; unmatched bases: 5. The CDR3 runs to 15 residues. CDR1 is MGHRA and CDR2 is YSYEKL in the germline V gene. The CDR3 protein is CASSRPGQGTYEQYF. The CDR3 DNA follows: TGCGCCAGCAGCCGGCCGGGACAGGGGACCTACGAGCAGTACTTC.

This clonotype appeared many times. The chain employs TRBV29-1 and TRBJ2-1, with 9 bases matching TRBD2. The junction had 5 bases not matched to a gene; V was cut back by 1 base and J by 4 bases. Germline CDR1 is SQVTM and CDR2 is ANQGSEA. The CDR3 consists of 15 residues. Written as DNA, the CDR3 is TGCAGCGTTGAAGCCGGCGGGAGGGTATACAATGAGCAGTTCTTC. Amino acid sequence: CSVEAGGRVYNEQFF.

The V gene is TRBV4-3, the J gene TRBJ2-3; D is unresolved. From germline, CDR1 is LGHNA and CDR2 YSLEER. V lost 3 bases and J lost 0, with 7 bases in between. This CDR3 has 14 amino acids. The CDR3 DNA reads as TGCGCCAGCAGCCACGGGCAGAGCACAGATACGCAGTATTTT. It specifies CASSHGQSTDTQYF.

This clonotype was seen repeatedly, ten times or more. The chain carries TRBV11-3 and TRBJ2-7, with D possibly being TRBD1 (5 bases). Trimming shortened V by 7 bases and J by 0 bases, and 13 bases separated the two germline ends. Looked up from germline, CDR1 is SGHNT and CDR2 is YENEEA. The length of the CDR3 is 14 residues. The CDR3 loop is CASTEDRISYEQYF. CDR3 coding DNA: TGTGCCAGCACCGAAGACAGAATCTCCTACGAGCAGTACTTC. Combining the CDR3 with reference TRBV11-3 and TRBJ2-7 gives the whole variable domain EAGVVQSPRYKIIEKKQPVAFWCNPISGHNTLYWYLQNLGQGPELLIRYENEEAVDDSQLPKDRFSAERLKGVDSTLKIQPAELGDSAVYLCASTEDRISYEQYFGPGTRLTVT.

This clonotype was seen a handful of times. The chain joins TRBV20-1 to TRBJ2-1, with D tentatively TRBD2 (6 bases). Trimming removed 3 bases from V and 5 bases from J, with 14 bases in between. The CDR3 runs 14 residues. Germline CDR1 DFQATT, CDR2 SNEGSKA (reference sequence). The DNA of the CDR3 is TGCAGTGCTAGCCATCTAGCGCGGCACAATGAGCAGTTCTTC. Translating gives CSASHLARHNEQFF.

This clonotype has just a few counts. V and J are TRBV6-5 and TRBJ2-7, with D unresolved. From germline, CDR1 is MNHEY and CDR2 SVGAGI. This CDR3 region has 14 residues. V gave up 0 bases and J gave up 2 bases, with 8 bases separating them. This CDR3 reads CASSYSSGAYEQYF. The CDR3 coding sequence is TGTGCCAGCAGTTACTCATCAGGAGCCTACGAGCAGTACTTC.